Described below is a single TCR beta chain sequence and its context. The specificity of this receptor is unknown. Base qualities are not recorded, but no much larger clone differs from it by a single base. One collaborating source in Seattle enrolled patients during active infection and followed them longitudinally through the course of disease. Whole blood was collected in K2EDTA tubes by collaborating institutions according to the institutions' own protocols. For TCRbeta analysis, collaborator samples were shipped as frozen whole blood, as isolated PBMCs, or as DNA extracted from either sample type. Via the germline V gene, CDR1 is SNHLY and CDR2 FYNNEI. There are 15 amino acids in the CDR3, from cysteine to phenylalanine inclusive. Only the CDR3 region is kept as DNA, spanning 45 bases read in frame from base 1. V and J lose 4 bases and 0 bases, and a span of 10 bases separates them. The data were taken from a study of blood T cell repertoires in COVID-19 (TCRdb year 2020). Some background on the complete study: Samples from collaborators originated in the United States, Italy and Spain and spanned both the acute and convalescent phases of COVID-19. The material from the prospective study consisted of cDNA or gDNA derived from T cells, B-cell-depleted T cells, or PBMCs. Subjects who had been exposed to COVID-19, were actively infected with it, or had recovered from it provided the deeply sampled blood TCRbeta repertoires that made up the dataset. A freely available public database, intended as a resource for researchers studying the immune response to SARS-CoV-2, is where the repertoires were released. Samples came from the ongoing ImmuneRACE study (first 160 participants) plus 1,254 subjects from 6 global collaborators. Sample metadata almost always included a de-identified subject ID, COVID-19 status, age in years and sex. HLA class I and class II types, where available, came from metadata supplied by the sample provider rather than from assay-based typing.

The paper as a whole reports these results and caveats: How much clinical and demographic metadata was included differed by source and by participant, and the metadata was provided uncurated.

The immunoSEQ Assay, a bias-controlled multiplex PCR, was used to amplify TCRbeta CDR3 regions from genomic DNA. The authors' pipeline ran thus. The number of nucleated cells in each sample was estimated by amplification of reference gene primers within the assay. To quantify the absolute abundance of each unique TCRbeta CDR3 rearrangement, sequence reads were collapsed and filtered. For each sample, productive Simpson clonality was calculated by taking the square root of Simpson's diversity index across productive rearrangements. TCRdb retrieved this table from immuneACCESS and kept in-frame rearrangements only. Not all clones are present; in checked studies, unresolved V genes account for under half, and no reason is known for the remainder. The DNA gave D and trimming, while V, J and clone size come from that table. In this sample the table shows just over 250,000 clones, about 90% of which occur a single time. The ten largest clones add up to approximately 2.6% of the sample.

The V and J genes are TRBV2 and TRBJ2-1, with the D gene uncertain. This TCR derives from a person between 18 and 35 years old with COVID-19, enrolled during active disease. The specimen was peripheral blood. The DNA sequence reads TGTGCCAGCAGTGTGGCTTTCAGCTCCTACAATGAGCAGTTCTTC. This codes for CASSVAFSSYNEQFF.